The next 8 T cell receptor beta chains were all read from a single sample in a study of chemoradiotherapy in HPV16-positive cancers. Clones were read by immunoSEQ multiplex PCR, and TCRdb kept only the in-frame ones, dropping some. The table has roughly 5,300 clones, over 65% seen once; the top ten hold approximately 12%. The starting material was tumor tissue, obtained from a patient who underwent chemoradiotherapy. These receptors all stem from a human donor with HPV-associated anogenital cancer.

The genes are TRBV27 and TRBJ2-2, with TRBD1 matching 7 bases. The CDR3 has 16 amino acids. Germline CDR1 and CDR2: MNHEY and SMNVEV (reference sequence). Unmatched junction bases numbered 8, after V lost 0 bases and J lost 7 bases. CDR3: CASSLSTGPGVGELFF. CDR3 DNA sequence: TGTGCCAGCAGTTTATCGACAGGGCCCGGGGTCGGGGAGCTGTTTTTT.

The V gene is TRBV30, the J gene TRBJ2-7, with 14 bases lining up with TRBD2. CDR1 and CDR2 from the germline V gene are GTSNPN and SVGIG (reference sequence). The trim removed 0 bases at V and 1 base at J, leaving 8 bases unmatched. CDR3 length: 18 residues. The CDR3 DNA follows: TGTGCCTGGAGTGTACTCCGGACTAGCGGGAGGAAGTCCTACGAGCAGTACTTC. It is translated as CAWSVLRTSGRKSYEQYF.

In its sample, this clone was seen once. The chain carries TRBV2 and TRBJ1-6; D is unclear. Germline CDR1 reads SNHLY; CDR2 reads FYNNEI. The CDR3 has 12 residues. V was clipped by 5 bases and J by 6 bases, with 5 bases between them. The CDR3 region has the DNA TGTGCCAGCAGTCGACCTAATTCACCCCTCCACTTT. It is translated as CASSRPNSPLHF.

Only a few counts were recorded for this clone. The V call is TRBV30, the J call TRBJ2-2; tentative D call: TRBD2 (5 bases). Trimming pared 4 bases from V and 6 bases from J, leaving 9 bases between. CDR3 length: 12 residues. Germline CDR1 is GTSNPN and CDR2 is SVGIG (reference sequence). The CDR3 nucleotides are TGTGCCTGGATTAGGAGGTCCGGGGAGCTGTTTTTT. Residues: CAWIRRSGELFF.

The rearrangement uses TRBV7-2 and TRBJ2-1; no clear D gene. This CDR3 is built from 16 residues. Germline-derived CDR1 and CDR2 are SGHTA and FQGNSA. The germline V and J ends were trimmed by 1 base and 0 bases, with 10 bases remaining between them. CDR3 DNA sequence: TGTGCCAGCAGCTTAGAGGTCTTATTCTCCTACAATGAGCAGTTCTTC. Translated, it gives CASSLEVLFSYNEQFF.

There are a few counts of this clone. The chain links TRBV27 to TRBJ2-2; D call uncertain. This CDR3 has 14 amino acids. V was cut by 0 bases and J by 1 base, with 3 bases left in between. CDR1 and CDR2 (germline): MNHEY, SMNVEV (reference sequence). The chain's CDR3 is CASSLSGNTGELFF. The CDR3 DNA reads as TGTGCCAGCAGTTTATCGGGGAACACCGGGGAGCTGTTTTTT.

In its sample, this clone was seen a few times. The chain carries TRBV5-1 and TRBJ1-2; D gene uncertain. Germline V gene sequence: CDR1 SGHRS, CDR2 YFSETQ. CDR3 size: 16 residues. V lost 0 bases, J lost 2 bases, and 14 bases lay in between. The DNA for the CDR3 is TGCGCCAGCAGCTTGGGAGACGGAGCTTCAAACTATGGCTACACCTTC. It translates to CASSLGDGASNYGYTF. Full variable domain (outside the CDR3, taken from reference TRBV5-1 and TRBJ1-2): KAGVTQTPRYLIKTRGQQVTLSCSPISGHRSVSWYQQTPGQGLQFLFEYFSETQRNKGNFPGRFSGRQFSNSRSEMNVSTLELGDSALYLCASSLGDGASNYGYTFGSGTRLTVV.

This clone has only a few counts. This chain links TRBV9 with TRBJ2-7; 7 nucleotides line up with TRBD1. The ends lost 4 bases at V and 3 bases at J; junction bases unmatched: 7. From germline, CDR1 is SGDLS and CDR2 YYNGEE. CDR3 length equals 14 residues. The CDR3 region is CASSPRTGLYEQYF. In DNA, the CDR3 is TGTGCCAGCAGCCCAAGGACAGGTCTCTACGAGCAGTACTTC.